This T cell receptor beta chain was obtained from a study of T cell responses to AZD1222 COVID-19 vaccine (dated by TCRdb to the early 2020s). Background for the entire study: A total of about 230 trial participants underwent TCR sequencing, of whom approximately 210 received two doses of AZD1222 and about 25 received two doses of the MenACWY control vaccine. Enrollment into the trials was organized by age into subgroups of 18-55, 56-69 and 70-plus years, and those subgroups contained about 160, 30 and 59 TCR-sequenced participants, respectively. Findings and caveats that apply to the study as a whole: Most participants were white British and females outnumbered males, and the authors suggested that clonal diversity may have been underestimated. Spike-specific TCR breadth and depth rose significantly after two AZD1222 doses compared with day 0 and with MenACWY recipients. CD4 TCRs associated with the vaccine covered the entire spike protein, and the dominant responses were in regions 160-218 and 743-854. Nearly half of unique spike-specific TCRs reportedly recognized epitopes outside regions mutated in the B.1.351 and B.1.1.7 variants. In the small 56-69-year group, the increase in depth fell short of significance, most likely because of low power. Because no day 14 peak-response samples were available, repertoires were characterized only after the peak T cell response. Only five to seven AZD1222 recipients were SARS-CoV-2 seropositive at baseline, limiting conclusions about previously exposed vaccinees.

The CDR3 numbers 13 residues from cysteine through phenylalanine. Just CDR3 DNA is preserved here, 39 bases in frame from base 1. Reading the germline V gene (reference sequence) gives CDR1 GTSNPN and CDR2 SVGIG. The junction shows trimming of 4 bases on V and 2 bases on J, plus 12 bases between the germline ends. The CDR3 regions of human TCRbeta chains were analyzed by immunosequencing. For the original study's pipeline: TCRs in the repertoires were matched against a reference library of SARS-CoV-2-specific TCRs that had been generated with the MIRA antigen-specificity platform. Breadth meant the fraction of unique TCRs that were SARS-CoV-2-associated, whereas depth meant the fraction of total T cells that were SARS-CoV-2-associated. Using the MIRA data, each spike-specific TCR was mapped to the spike region that the TCR reacts to and placed in a CD4 or CD8 class. Log10-transformed breadth and depth values were compared by one-way ANOVA with Sidak's multiple comparisons tests. Sourced from immuneACCESS, this table was stored by TCRdb with only in-frame sequences that have V and J called. A share of the clones is absent; for the studies checked, an unresolved V gene accounts for under half, and the remainder has no known explanation. That table supplies the V and J calls and clone size; D and trimming were determined from the DNA. Here the sample has approximately 140,000 clones; more than 85% occur a single time. Of the sample, 3% to 4% falls within the top ten clones.

This clone was counted only a few times. It lacks a known antigen. The sample holds no much larger clone one base away, and base qualities are not on file. Taken with the paper, the label for time point translates to: about 28 days (+/-7) after the second vaccine dose. AZD1222 recipients whose second dose came at about 4 weeks and those whose second dose came at about 12 weeks were combined into one group, since spike-specific TCR depth and breadth did not differ between the two schedules. Vaccinee samples were obtained from the UK trials COV001 and COV002, which included a single-blind randomized controlled phase 2/3 trial of AZD1222 (ChAdOx1 nCoV-19) in healthy adults. For TCRbeta chain sequencing, PBMC samples from trial participants were taken at day 0 and at day 28 after the second dose.

Sequenced here: peripheral blood, sampled 28 days after the second AZD1222 dose. The chain couples TRBV30 to TRBJ2-7; the D gene is possibly TRBD2, with 5 bases matching. The clonotype comes from an adult who received the AZD1222 COVID-19 vaccine. The DNA sequence is as follows: TGTGCCTGGATAAAGCGGAGGCCCTACGAGCAGTACTTC. Protein translation: CAWIKRRPYEQYF.